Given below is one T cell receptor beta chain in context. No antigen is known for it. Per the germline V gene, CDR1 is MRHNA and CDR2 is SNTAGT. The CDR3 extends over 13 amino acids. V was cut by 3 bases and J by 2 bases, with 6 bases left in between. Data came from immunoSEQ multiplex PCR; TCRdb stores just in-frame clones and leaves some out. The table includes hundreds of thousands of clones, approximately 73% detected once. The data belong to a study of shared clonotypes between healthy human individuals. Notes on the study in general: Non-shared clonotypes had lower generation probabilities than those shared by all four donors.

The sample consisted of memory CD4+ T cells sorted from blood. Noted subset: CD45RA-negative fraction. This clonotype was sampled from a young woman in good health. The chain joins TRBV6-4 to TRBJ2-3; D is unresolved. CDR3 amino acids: CASSEPNTDTQYF. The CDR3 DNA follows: TGTGCCAGCAGTGAGCCTAACACAGATACGCAGTATTTT.